Listed below are T cell receptor beta chains from one sample, sequenced in a study of blood T cell repertoires in COVID-19. Repertoires were generated with immunoSEQ multiplex PCR, while TCRdb's copy carries only in-frame clones and drops some. Of 100,000 to 150,000 clones listed, approximately 82% are singletons. The sequencing sample was made of peripheral blood. All receptors come from a woman between 50 and 59 years old with acute or convalescent COVID-19. The CDR3 runs from the conserved cysteine through the conserved F or W. The D gene is left open where the match is weak. Clone size is stated in some rows and not others, as once, few, many or a class when expanded.

abundance | d_gene | j_gene | v_gene | len | CDR3nt | CDR3aa
. | . | TRBJ2-3 | TRBV7-9 | 15 | TGTGCCAGCAGCACTACCCAGGACAATTTAGGTACGCAGTATTTT | CASSTTQDNLGTQYF
. | TRBD2 | TRBJ2-1 | TRBV13 | 15 | TGTGCCAGCAGCCCCCCTAGCGGGGGCTACAATGAGCAGTTCTTC | CASSPPSGGYNEQFF
. | . | TRBJ2-7 | TRBV29-1 | 11 | TGCAGCGTAAGGCAGGACTACGAGCAGTACTTC | CSVRQDYEQYF
. | . | TRBJ2-1 | TRBV7-3 | 12 | TGTGCCAGCATGGGGGGAGCGAGTGAGCAGTTCTTC | CASMGGASEQFF
. | . | TRBJ1-6 | TRBV29-1 | 14 | TGCAGCGTGGGGCCGGGCCGAAACAATTCACCCCTCCACTTT | CSVGPGRNNSPLHF
. | . | TRBJ1-6 | TRBV19 | 16 | TGTGCCAGTAGGGGGGCGCTGAGCTCCTATAATTCACCCCTCCACTTT | CASRGALSSYNSPLHF
. | . | TRBJ1-4 | TRBV30 | 11 | TGTGCCTGGAAACAGGGTGAAAAACTGTTTTTT | CAWKQGEKLFF
. | TRBD1 | TRBJ1-2 | TRBV12-5 | 13 | TGTGCTAGTGGTACCCCAGGGGGTCACGGCTACACCTTC | CASGTPGGHGYTF
. | . | TRBJ1-6 | TRBV10-3 | 15 | TGTGCCATCAGTGAGTCGATGGAGTCCTATTCACCCCTCCACTTT | CAISESMESYSPLHF
. | TRBD1 | TRBJ2-7 | TRBV4-1 | 14 | TGCGCCAGCAGCACCGGGACAGGGGCAACCGAGCAGTACTTC | CASSTGTGATEQYF
. | . | TRBJ2-3 | TRBV6-5 | 14 | TGTGCCACCACGAGCGCTAGAGATAAGGATACGCAGTATTTT | CATTSARDKDTQYF
once | TRBD2 | TRBJ2-3 | TRBV2 | 15 | TGTGCCAGCAGTGCGGCTAGCGGGACCGGAGATACGCAGTATTTT | CASSAASGTGDTQYF
once | . | TRBJ2-7 | TRBV3-1/TRBV3-2 | 14 | TGTGCCAGCAGCCAAGTGACCGGGGATTACGAGCAGTACTTC | CASSQVTGDYEQYF
once | TRBD2 | TRBJ2-3 | TRBV11-3 | 15 | TGTGCCAGCAGCCAAACCCGGGGGGGAGTAGATACGCAGTATTTT | CASSQTRGGVDTQYF
once | . | TRBJ1-1 | TRBV7-9 | 14 | TGTGCCAGCAGCTTAGTACAGGGAAACACTGAAGCTTTCTTT | CASSLVQGNTEAFF
. | . | TRBJ1-1 | TRBV5-1 | 18 | TGCGCCAGCAGCCCCTACGTGTGGGCAGGGCCCATGAACACTGAAGCTTTCTTT | CASSPYVWAGPMNTEAFF
once | . | TRBJ1-2 | TRBV20-1 | 12 | TGCAGTGCTAGTGGTCGGGTATATGGCTACACCTTC | CSASGRVYGYTF
. | . | TRBJ2-2 | TRBV7-8 | 15 | TGTGCCAGCAGCTTACGGGTCCGGAACACCGGGGAGCTGTTTTTT | CASSLRVRNTGELFF
. | TRBD1 | TRBJ1-4 | TRBV3-1/TRBV3-2 | 16 | TGTGCCAGCAGCTATTTCCCTGGGACAGGCCACCGGGGGATGTTTTTT | CASSYFPGTGHRGMFF
. | TRBD1 | TRBJ1-5 | TRBV6-5 | 13 | TGTGCCAGCAGAACACAGGGGAATCAGCCCCAGCATTTT | CASRTQGNQPQHF
. | TRBD2 | TRBJ2-1 | TRBV6-1 | 15 | TGTGCCAGCAGTCAAGCGGGAGACTCAGACAATGAGCAGTTCTTC | CASSQAGDSDNEQFF
. | TRBD2 | TRBJ2-3 | TRBV5-1 | 15 | TGCGCCAGCAGCGGGGACGGGAGGGCCGGGGATACGCAGTATTTT | CASSGDGRAGDTQYF
. | TRBD1 | TRBJ1-5 | TRBV6-6 | 15 | TGTGCCAGCAGCTTACAGGGGTATAGCAATCAGCCCCAGCATTTT | CASSLQGYSNQPQHF
. | . | TRBJ1-2 | TRBV5-1 | 12 | TGCGCCAGCAGCGGGAGTAGCTATGGCTACACCTTC | CASSGSSYGYTF
. | . | TRBJ1-1 | TRBV6-6 | 15 | TGTGCCAGCAGTTACTCGAGGACTCAAGAGTATGAAGCTTTCTTT | CASSYSRTQEYEAFF
. | . | TRBJ1-1 | TRBV5-1 | 14 | TGCGCCAGCAGCTTGTCGGGTCGGAACACTGAAGCTTTCTTT | CASSLSGRNTEAFF
. | . | TRBJ2-2 | TRBV7-9 | 13 | TGTGCCAGCGGCCAGGGGAACACCGGGGAGCTGTTTTTT | CASGQGNTGELFF
. | . | TRBJ1-5 | TRBV6-5 | 16 | TGTGCCAGCAGTTACCAGACACAAAAACCGAATCAGCCCCAGCATTTT | CASSYQTQKPNQPQHF
. | . | TRBJ1-6 | TRBV5-1 | 12 | TGCGCCAGCAGCGTCGATAATTCACCCCTCCACTTT | CASSVDNSPLHF
. | TRBD1 | TRBJ2-7 | TRBV7-6 | 14 | TGTGCCAGCAGCCTGACAGGGAACTCCTACGAGCAGTACTTC | CASSLTGNSYEQYF
. | . | TRBJ1-2 | TRBV2 | 13 | TGTGCCAGCAGTGAGGTGGAGGGCTATGGCTACACCTTC | CASSEVEGYGYTF
. | . | TRBJ1-4 | TRBV5-1 | 15 | TGCGCCAGCAGCCAGATGACAGCGACTAATGAAAAACTGTTTTTT | CASSQMTATNEKLFF
. | . | TRBJ2-6 | TRBV7-9 | 14 | TGTGCCAGCAGCTTGAGCTCTGGGGCCAACGTCCTGACTTTC | CASSLSSGANVLTF
. | . | TRBJ2-2 | TRBV5-1 | 15 | TGCGCCAGCAGCATGCCGGGAGTCCGGACCGGGGAGCTGTTTTTT | CASSMPGVRTGELFF
. | . | TRBJ1-2 | TRBV7-6 | 13 | TGTGCCAGCAGCTCCAGGGTGGAGAGTGGCTACACCTTC | CASSSRVESGYTF
. | . | TRBJ1-1 | TRBV11-2 | 14 | TGTGCCAGCACCATGGGGCTGCTGACCCTTGAAGCTTTCTTT | CASTMGLLTLEAFF
. | TRBD2 | TRBJ2-1 | TRBV19 | 15 | TGTGCCAGCAACGGGGGGGGTCTCTCCTACAATGAGCAGTTCTTC | CASNGGGLSYNEQFF
. | TRBD1 | TRBJ1-1 | TRBV19 | 15 | TGTGCCAGTAGTATCGGGACAGGGGGGCTTACTGAAGCTTTCTTT | CASSIGTGGLTEAFF
once | TRBD1 | TRBJ2-5 | TRBV10-3 | 13 | TGTGCCAGCTTGGGACAGGGGGAAGAGACCCAGTACTTC | CASLGQGEETQYF
. | TRBD1 | TRBJ1-1 | TRBV7-2 | 16 | TGTGCCAGCAGCGTCAACCGACAGGGAAGGAACACTGAAGCTTTCTTT | CASSVNRQGRNTEAFF
once | . | TRBJ2-3 | TRBV5-1 | 15 | TGCGCCAGCAGCTTGAGATTCCCCAGTACAGATACGCAGTATTTT | CASSLRFPSTDTQYF
. | . | TRBJ1-2 | TRBV29-1 | 11 | TGCAGCGTTGCGCGGGGCTATGGCTACACCTTC | CSVARGYGYTF
. | . | TRBJ1-1 | TRBV5-4 | 15 | TGTGCCAGCAGCTCCCGGGACTTCGCGGACACTGAAGCTTTCTTT | CASSSRDFADTEAFF
. | TRBD1 | TRBJ1-4 | TRBV28 | 16 | TGTGCCAGCAGTTGGAGACAGGGGTGGGGTAATGAAAAACTGTTTTTT | CASSWRQGWGNEKLFF
few | . | TRBJ1-1 | TRBV7-8 | 14 | TGTGCCAGCAGCTTAGCGCAGGTGAACACTGAAGCTTTCTTT | CASSLAQVNTEAFF
few | TRBD1 | TRBJ1-2 | TRBV7-8 | 15 | TGTGCCAGCAGCTCTACAGGGGAAGCTAACTATGGCTACACCTTC | CASSSTGEANYGYTF
. | . | TRBJ2-1 | TRBV27 | 14 | TGTGCCAGCAGTTCTAGTGGCGCCTACAATGAGCAGTTCTTC | CASSSSGAYNEQFF
. | TRBD1 | TRBJ2-1 | TRBV7-2 | 13 | TGTGCCAGCAGCTTAGAGGACAGGGTTGAGCAGTTCTTC | CASSLEDRVEQFF
. | TRBD2 | TRBJ2-2 | TRBV14 | 16 | TGTGCCAGCAGCCAAGATTGGGGACTAGCTACCGGGGAGCTGTTTTTT | CASSQDWGLATGELFF
. | . | TRBJ2-7 | TRBV5-5 | 13 | TGTGCCAGCAGCCCAGGGGACCAAGGGGAGCAGTACTTC | CASSPGDQGEQYF
. | . | TRBJ2-7 | TRBV5-1 | 15 | TGCGCCAGCAGCTTGGAAGTTGGCAGGGCTTACGAGCAGTACTTC | CASSLEVGRAYEQYF
. | TRBD1 | TRBJ2-1 | TRBV5-1 | 16 | TGCGCCAGCAGCTTGGCCGACAGGGGGCGTTCAGATGAGCAGTTCTTC | CASSLADRGRSDEQFF
. | . | TRBJ1-6 | TRBV7-3 | 13 | TGTGCCAGCAACGGGGAGGGAAGATCACCCCTCCACTTT | CASNGEGRSPLHF
. | . | TRBJ2-1 | TRBV9 | 14 | TGTGCCAGCACTCCGAGACTAGGGTACAATGAGCAGTTCTTC | CASTPRLGYNEQFF
. | . | TRBJ1-2 | TRBV28 | 13 | TGTGCCAGCAGGCCAACTCGTTCCTATGGCTACACCTTC | CASRPTRSYGYTF
. | . | TRBJ1-6 | TRBV7-2 | 16 | TGTGCCAGCAGCCTGGGGGGGAGCTCCTATAATTCACCCCTCCACTTT | CASSLGGSSYNSPLHF
. | . | TRBJ1-2 | TRBV5-1 | 14 | TGCGCCAGCAGCTTGGCCCAGGGCCCCTATGGCTACACCTTC | CASSLAQGPYGYTF
. | . | TRBJ2-3 | TRBV11-3 | 15 | TGTGCCAGCAGCACACGACAGGGAGGAACAGATACGCAGTATTTT | CASSTRQGGTDTQYF
few | . | TRBJ1-1 | TRBV5-1 | 15 | TGCGCCAGCAGCCCGGGGTTCACAGGGACGCAGGAAGCTTTCTTT | CASSPGFTGTQEAFF
. | . | TRBJ2-7 | TRBV15 | 15 | TGTGCCACCAGCAGTACGACAGGAGACTCCTACGAGCAGTACTTC | CATSSTTGDSYEQYF